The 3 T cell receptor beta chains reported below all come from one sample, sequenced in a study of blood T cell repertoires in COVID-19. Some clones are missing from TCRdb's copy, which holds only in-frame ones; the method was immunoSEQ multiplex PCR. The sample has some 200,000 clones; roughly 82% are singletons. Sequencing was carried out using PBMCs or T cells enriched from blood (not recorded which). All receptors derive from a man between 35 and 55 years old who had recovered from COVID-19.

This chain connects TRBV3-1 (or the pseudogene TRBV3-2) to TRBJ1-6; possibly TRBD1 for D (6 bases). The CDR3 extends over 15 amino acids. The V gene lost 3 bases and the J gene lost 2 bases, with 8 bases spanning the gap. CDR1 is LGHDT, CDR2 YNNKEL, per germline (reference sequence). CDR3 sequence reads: CASSQRTAYNSPLHF. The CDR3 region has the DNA TGTGCCAGCAGCCAGAGGACAGCCTATAATTCACCCCTCCACTTT.

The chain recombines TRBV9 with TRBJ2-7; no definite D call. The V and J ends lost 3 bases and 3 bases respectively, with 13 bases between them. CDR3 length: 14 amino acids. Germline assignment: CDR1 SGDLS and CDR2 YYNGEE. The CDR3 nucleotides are TGTGCCAGCAGCGCCCATTTGGCTGACTACGAGCAGTACTTC. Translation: CASSAHLADYEQYF. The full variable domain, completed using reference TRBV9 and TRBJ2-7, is DSGVTQTPKHLITATGQRVTLRCSPRSGDLSVYWYQQSLDQGLQFLIQYYNGEERAKGNILERFSAQQFPDLHSELNLSSLELGDSALYFCASSAHLADYEQYFGPGTRLTVT.

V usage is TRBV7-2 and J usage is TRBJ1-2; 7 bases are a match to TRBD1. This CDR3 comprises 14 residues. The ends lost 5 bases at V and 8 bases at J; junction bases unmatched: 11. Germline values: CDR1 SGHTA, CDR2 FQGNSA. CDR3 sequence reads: CASSHSTGSEGYTF. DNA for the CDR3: TGTGCCAGCAGCCACTCGACAGGGTCGGAAGGCTACACCTTC.